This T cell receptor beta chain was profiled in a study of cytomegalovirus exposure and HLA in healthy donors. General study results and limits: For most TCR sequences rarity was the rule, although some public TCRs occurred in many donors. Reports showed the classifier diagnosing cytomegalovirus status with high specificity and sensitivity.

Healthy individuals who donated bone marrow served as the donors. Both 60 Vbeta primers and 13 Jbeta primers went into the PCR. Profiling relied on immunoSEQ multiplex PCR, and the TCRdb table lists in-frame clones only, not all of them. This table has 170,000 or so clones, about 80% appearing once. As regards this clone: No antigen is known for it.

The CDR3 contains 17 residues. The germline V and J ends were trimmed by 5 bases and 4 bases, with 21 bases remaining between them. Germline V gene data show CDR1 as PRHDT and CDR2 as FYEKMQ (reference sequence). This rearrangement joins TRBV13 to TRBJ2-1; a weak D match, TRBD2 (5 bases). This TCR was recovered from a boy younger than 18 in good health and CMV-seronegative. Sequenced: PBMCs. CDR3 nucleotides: TGTGCCAGCAGCCCGAGGCGGGCAGAGAACATGTACAATGAGCAGTTCTTC. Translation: CASSPRRAENMYNEQFF.